The 29 T cell receptor beta chains below all came from one sample that was sequenced in a study of blood T cell repertoires in COVID-19. TCRdb's table, derived via immunoSEQ multiplex PCR, lists solely in-frame clones and lacks some. The sample has over 150,000 clones; 60% to 85% are singletons. The sample taken for sequencing was peripheral blood. The receptors come from an elderly man with acute or convalescent COVID-19.

The chain is built from TRBV29-1 and TRBJ1-1; the D gene is possibly TRBD1 (5 bases). Trimming removed 6 bases from V and 0 bases from J, with 11 bases in between. Germline V lookup: CDR1 SQVTM, CDR2 ANQGSEA. This CDR3 has 13 amino acids. CDR3 sequence (DNA): TGCAGCGTGGGGGGTGGGATGAACACTGAAGCTTTCTTT. It translates to CSVGGGMNTEAFF. Based on the CDR3 plus reference TRBV29-1 and TRBJ1-1, the full variable domain is SAVISQKPSRDICQRGTSLTIQCQVDSQVTMMFWYRQQPGQSLTLIATANQGSEATYESGFVIDKFPISRPNLTFSTLTVSNMSPEDSSIYLCSVGGGMNTEAFFGQGTRLTVV.

This chain uses TRBV7-2 with TRBJ2-5, with a tentative D call TRBD2 (6 bases). V shed 6 bases and J shed 1 base, with 12 bases lying between them. The CDR3 has 14 amino acids. From germline, CDR1 is SGHTA and CDR2 FQGNSA. CDR3 loop: CASRSAGSQETQYF. The CDR3 DNA follows: TGTGCCAGCAGAAGTGCCGGGAGCCAAGAGACCCAGTACTTC.

V gene TRBV5-4 combines with J gene TRBJ1-2; D gene unclear. Germline assignment: CDR1 SGHNT and CDR2 YYREEE (reference sequence). The CDR3 totals 13 residues. Trimming pared 1 base from V and 2 bases from J, leaving 6 bases between. CDR3 region: CASSLTVNYGYTF. DNA for the CDR3: TGTGCCAGCAGCTTGACAGTGAACTATGGCTACACCTTC. Full variable domain (rest looked up from reference TRBV5-4 and TRBJ1-2): ETGVTQSPTHLIKTRGQQVTLRCSSQSGHNTVSWYQQALGQGPQFIFQYYREEENGRGNFPPRFSGLQFPNYSSELNVNALELDDSALYLCASSLTVNYGYTFGSGTRLTVV.

The chain couples TRBV7-9 to TRBJ1-6; unclear D gene. V dropped 3 bases and J dropped 5 bases, with 5 bases sitting between them. There are 13 residues in the CDR3. Germline V CDR1 and CDR2: SEHNR, FQNEAQ (reference sequence). CDR3 loop: CASSFADNSPLHF. The CDR3 region has the DNA TGTGCCAGCAGCTTCGCGGATAATTCACCCCTCCACTTT.

The gene calls are TRBV11-2 and TRBJ2-7; 9 bases map to TRBD1. CDR1 and CDR2 (germline): SGHAT, FQNNGV. Germline trimming cut 4 bases from V and 5 bases from J; bases unmatched to any gene: 9. The CDR3 covers 15 residues. Written as DNA, the CDR3 is TGTGCCAGCAGCTCCCTAAAAGGGACAGGGCACGAGCAGTACGTC. As protein: CASSSLKGTGHEQYV.

The chain is built from TRBV29-1 and TRBJ1-3; 7 bases fit TRBD1. V was pared by 7 bases and J by 1 base, with 4 bases of the junction left unmatched. Germline CDR1 SQVTM, CDR2 ANQGSEA. This CDR3 contains 13 residues. The CDR3 loop is CSAGQESGNTIYF. CDR3 nucleotides: TGCAGCGCCGGACAGGAGTCTGGAAACACCATATATTTT.

This chain connects TRBV12-5 to TRBJ1-1; D gene uncertain. CDR1 is LGHNT, CDR2 FRNRAP, per germline. The CDR3 is 18 residues long. V was clipped by 0 bases and J by 0 bases, with 17 bases between them. The CDR3 coding sequence is TGTGCTAGTGGTTTGGTACTAGGTGTCGGAAGAATGAACACTGAAGCTTTCTTT. Translating it yields CASGLVLGVGRMNTEAFF.

J is TRBJ2-3 and V is TRBV28; possibly TRBD2 for D (6 bases). Germline CDR1 and CDR2: MDHEN and SYDVKM. Deletions cut 2 bases from V and 2 bases from J, with 11 bases between. CDR3 size: 15 residues. CDR3 DNA: TGTGCCAGCAGTTTAGCCGCGGGAAACACAGATACGCAGTATTTT. This codes for CASSLAAGNTDTQYF.

The rearrangement uses TRBV29-1 and TRBJ2-7, with 7 bases identical to TRBD1. The germline V gene has CDR1 SQVTM and CDR2 ANQGSEA. The CDR3 length is 12 residues. With 4 bases clipped from V and 3 bases from J, the junction kept 3 bases outside the gene matches. The CDR3 DNA reads as TGCAGCGTTGTAGGGGACAGCTACGAGCAGTACTTC. This sequence encodes CSVVGDSYEQYF.

The gene calls are TRBV3-1 (or the pseudogene TRBV3-2) and TRBJ2-6; no reliable D call. This CDR3 region has 18 residues. Germline loops: CDR1 LGHDT, CDR2 YNNKEL (reference sequence). Trimming left V 1 base short and J 0 bases short, with 13 bases between. The CDR3 protein is CASSQVTWAFSGANVLTF. The CDR3 region has the DNA TGTGCCAGCAGCCAAGTTACCTGGGCCTTCTCTGGGGCCAACGTCCTGACTTTC.

This clone was seen only once. Here the CDR3 reads CASSPDLGQESTDTQYF. The CDR3 nucleotides are TGTGCCAGCTCACCCGATCTCGGACAGGAGAGCACAGATACGCAGTATTTT. This rearrangement joins TRBV18 to TRBJ2-3, with 7 bases fitting TRBD1. CDR1 is KGHSH, CDR2 LQKENI, per germline. The CDR3 is made up of 17 amino acids. Germline trimming cut 3 bases from V and 0 bases from J; bases unmatched to any gene: 9.

The rearrangement links TRBV5-8 to TRBJ1-1; D remains ambiguous. V lost 0 bases and J lost 0, with 6 bases in between. CDR3 length: 14 residues. CDR1 is SGHTS, CDR2 YDEGEE, per germline. CDR3: CASSLGTVNTEAFF. CDR3 DNA: TGTGCCAGCAGCTTGGGTACGGTGAACACTGAAGCTTTCTTT.

This clone was detected a few times. The rearrangement joins TRBV19 to TRBJ2-2; 9 positions agree with TRBD1. Germline V gene data show CDR1 as LNHDA and CDR2 as SQIVND (reference sequence). Trimming at V came to 5 bases and at J to 7 bases, leaving 11 bases not matched to a gene. The CDR3 extends over 16 amino acids. CDR3 coding DNA: TGTGCCAGTAGTGGCCCCCACAGGGGGCGTCACGGGGAGCTGTTTTTT. Protein product: CASSGPHRGRHGELFF.

Here the CDR3 DNA reads TGTGCCAGCACTCGAGAGGTCAATGAGCAGTTCTTC. Its translation: CASTREVNEQFF. The rearrangement links TRBV12-3 or TRBV12-4 to TRBJ2-1; D gene uncertain. This CDR3 comprises 12 residues. V was pared by 7 bases and J by 6 bases, with 10 bases between.

This clone has a handful of counts. The chain employs TRBV19 and TRBJ2-2, with D uncertain. CDR1 LNHDA and CDR2 SQIVND come from the germline V gene (reference sequence). With 1 base removed from V and 4 bases from J, the gap between germline ends came to 7 bases. The CDR3 sequence is 14 residues long. The CDR3 region is CASSIARLTGELFF. DNA of the CDR3: TGTGCCAGTAGTATAGCCAGGCTCACCGGGGAGCTGTTTTTT.

V is TRBV25-1 and J is TRBJ2-5; 8 positions agree with TRBD1. There are 15 residues in the CDR3. Germline V gene lookup returns CDR1 MGHDK and CDR2 SYGVNS. Trimming removed 7 bases from V and 5 bases from J; junction bases left unmatched: 12. Here the CDR3 DNA reads TGTGCCAGCACCTCGCAGGGGGCGCTACGGGAGACCCAGTACTTC. It yields the protein CASTSQGALRETQYF.

This clone was seen ten or more times. This rearrangement joins TRBV7-8 to TRBJ2-5, with 12 bases matching TRBD2. J was trimmed by 4 bases and V by 4 bases; bases with no gene match: 4. The CDR3 loop spans 15 amino acids. Per the germline V gene, CDR1 is SGHVS and CDR2 is FQNEAQ. CDR3 residues: CASSWETSGGETQYF. The CDR3 coding sequence is TGTGCCAGCAGCTGGGAGACTAGCGGGGGAGAGACCCAGTACTTC.

This chain connects TRBV5-1 to TRBJ2-5; possible D gene TRBD2, 5 bases. The CDR3 runs to 13 residues. CDR1 is SGHRS and CDR2 is YFSETQ in the germline V gene. Deletions cut 4 bases from V and 3 bases from J, with 10 bases between. The CDR3 DNA follows: TGCGCCAGCAGCCCGGGGTGGGAAGAGACCCAGTACTTC. Amino acid sequence: CASSPGWEETQYF. The variable domain in full, completed from reference TRBV5-1 and TRBJ2-5, reads KAGVTQTPRYLIKTRGQQVTLSCSPISGHRSVSWYQQTPGQGLQFLFEYFSETQRNKGNFPGRFSGRQFSNSRSEMNVSTLELGDSALYLCASSPGWEETQYFGPGTRLLVL.

This chain joins TRBV7-2 and TRBJ2-2; maybe TRBD2 (5 bases). From germline, CDR1 is SGHTA and CDR2 FQGNSA. This CDR3 is built from 14 residues. V was shortened by 5 bases and J by 1 base, with 8 bases between the two germline ends. Written as DNA, the CDR3 is TGTGCCAGCAGCCCAGAGGGGAACACCGGGGAGCTGTTTTTT. This gives the protein CASSPEGNTGELFF.

The chain has TRBV27 and TRBJ1-1, with a tentative D call TRBD1 (5 bases). The V gene's germline CDR1 is MNHEY and CDR2 SMNVEV (reference sequence). V lost 4 bases, J lost 0 bases, and 12 bases lay in between. This CDR3 is built from 15 residues. The CDR3 spells CASSSQVLMNTEAFF. Written as DNA, the CDR3 is TGTGCCAGCAGTTCACAGGTTCTTATGAACACTGAAGCTTTCTTT.

In the case of this clone: This same CDR3 is encoded by further DNA sequences in the sample. V is TRBV2 and J is TRBJ2-2; 9 bases map to TRBD1. V was pared by 6 bases and J by 2 bases, with 4 bases of the junction left unmatched. The germline gives CDR1 SNHLY, CDR2 FYNNEI. This CDR3 comprises 15 residues. The CDR3 sequence: CASREDRGNTGELFF. In DNA form, the CDR3 reads TGTGCCAGCAGAGAGGACAGGGGTAACACCGGGGAGCTGTTTTTT. The variable domain in full, with the rest retrieved from reference TRBV2 and TRBJ2-2, is EPEVTQTPSHQVTQMGQEVILRCVPISNHLYFYWYRQILGQKVEFLVSFYNNEISEKSEIFDDQFSVERPDGSNFTLKIRSTKLEDSAMYFCASREDRGNTGELFFGEGSRLTVL.

The J gene is TRBJ2-3, the V gene TRBV5-4; 10 nucleotides match TRBD1. The V gene's germline CDR1 is SGHNT and CDR2 YYREEE (reference sequence). The CDR3 contains 17 residues. V lost 4 bases and J lost 1; bases outside the gene matches: 9. The CDR3 sequence: CASSQQGTGDRTDTQYF. As DNA, the CDR3 is TGTGCCAGCAGCCAGCAAGGGACAGGGGACCGCACAGATACGCAGTATTTT.

V usage is TRBV7-2 and J usage is TRBJ1-1, with a possible D match to TRBD1 (5 bases). Looked up from germline, CDR1 is SGHTA and CDR2 is FQGNSA. The length of the CDR3 is 15 residues. V gave up 1 base and J gave up 4 bases, with 13 bases separating them. The CDR3 loop is CASSLGARVGTEAFF. CDR3 in DNA: TGTGCCAGCAGCTTAGGGGCCAGGGTTGGCACTGAAGCTTTCTTT.

The rearrangement links TRBV7-8 to TRBJ1-1; D is possibly TRBD1 (5 bases). V lost 5 bases and J 4 bases, leaving 11 bases between the germline ends. This CDR3 is 13 amino acids long. CDR1 SGHVS and CDR2 FQNEAQ come from the germline V gene. The CDR3 DNA reads as TGTGCCAGCAGCCCACCGGGGGTCACTGAAGCTTTCTTT. This sequence encodes CASSPPGVTEAFF. Drawing the rest from reference TRBV7-8 and TRBJ1-1, the complete variable domain is GAGVSQSPRYKVAKRGQDVALRCDPISGHVSLFWYQQALGQGPEFLTYFQNEAQLDKSGLPSDRFFAERPEGSVSTLKIQRTQQEDSAVYLCASSPPGVTEAFFGQGTRLTVV.

CDR3 protein: CASSLGRRGQFSPLHF. The DNA of the CDR3 is TGTGCCAGCAGCCTGGGGCGCAGGGGGCAATTTTCACCCCTCCACTTT. The chain couples TRBV28 to TRBJ1-6, with 8 positions matching TRBD1. V was clipped by 6 bases and J by 9 bases; unmatched bases: 13. The CDR3 runs 16 residues. Germline CDR1 is MDHEN and CDR2 is SYDVKM. Based on the CDR3 plus reference TRBV28 and TRBJ1-6, the full variable domain is DVKVTQSSRYLVKRTGEKVFLECVQDMDHENMFWYRQDPGLGLRLIYFSYDVKMKEKGDIPEGYSVSREKKERFSLILESASTNQTSMYLCASSLGRRGQFSPLHFGNGTRLTVT.

The CDR3 DNA is TGTGCCAGCTCACAGGGACAGGGAAGCCCTAATGAAAAACTGTTTTTT. Amino acids: CASSQGQGSPNEKLFF. The chain links TRBV18 to TRBJ1-4; TRBD1 aligns across 9 bases. The CDR3 contains 16 residues. V lost 4 bases and J lost 3; bases outside the gene matches: 6. Germline V gene lookup returns CDR1 KGHSH and CDR2 LQKENI.

The genes are TRBV14 and TRBJ1-4; D perhaps matches TRBD1 (6 bases). Trimming took off 7 bases at V and 0 bases at J, with 12 bases between the two ends. The V gene's germline CDR1 is SGHDN and CDR2 FVKESK. CDR3 length: 15 residues. CDR3 protein: CASTRGQTTNEKLFF. The CDR3 DNA sequence: TGTGCCAGCACTCGAGGACAGACAACTAATGAAAAACTGTTTTTT.

The V and J genes are TRBV19 and TRBJ2-3; possibly TRBD2 for D (6 bases). The CDR3 loop spans 16 amino acids. Germline assignment: CDR1 LNHDA and CDR2 SQIVND (reference sequence). Trimming removed 6 bases at V and 1 base at J, with 17 bases between. CDR3 sequence reads: CASSHPGRGGTDTQYF. CDR3 nucleotide sequence: TGTGCCAGTAGCCACCCCGGGCGGGGAGGCACAGATACGCAGTATTTT.

This clone was found a few times. V gene TRBV28 combines with J gene TRBJ1-2, with 9 bases fitting TRBD1. V trimming: 5 bases; J trimming: 6 bases; junction bases outside the gene matches: 4. Germline lookup yields CDR1 MDHEN and CDR2 SYDVKM. The CDR3 has 13 amino acids. This chain's CDR3 is CASSGRTGDGYTF. The CDR3, as DNA: TGTGCCAGCAGTGGACGGACAGGGGATGGCTACACCTTC.